This T cell receptor (beta chain) was identified during a study of OX40 agonist ivuxolimab in advanced cancers. Study context: The study reported partial responses in three patients: one hepatocellular carcinoma, two cutaneous melanoma.

It was autoimmune disease history or systemic immunosuppression that excluded patients. Profiled with immunoSEQ multiplex PCR; TCRdb holds only in-frame clones, not every one. Here the sample spans 75,000 to 100,000 clones, 75% to 95% being singletons. The CDR3 has 16 amino acids. After removal of 6 bases from V and 5 bases from J, the junction contained 9 bases not matched to a gene. Germline V CDR1 and CDR2: SGHTA, FQGNSA. The clonotype was recovered from an adult with an advanced solid tumor such as melanoma, head and neck, liver or kidney cancer. Material: CD4+ or CD8+ T cells sorted from blood, obtained in a trial of the OX40 agonist ivuxolimab. The chain joins TRBV7-2 to TRBJ2-2; 10 bases match TRBD2. CDR3 loop: CASSTSGTLTTGELFF. The CDR3 bases are TGTGCCAGCAGTACTAGCGGGACATTAACTACCGGGGAGCTGTTTTTT. The full variable domain, its missing parts supplied by reference TRBV7-2 and TRBJ2-2, is GAGVSQSPSNKVTEKGKDVELRCDPISGHTALYWYRQSLGQGLEFLIYFQGNSAPDKSGLPSDRFSAERTGGSVSTLTIQRTQQEDSAVYLCASSTSGTLTTGELFFGEGSRLTVL.